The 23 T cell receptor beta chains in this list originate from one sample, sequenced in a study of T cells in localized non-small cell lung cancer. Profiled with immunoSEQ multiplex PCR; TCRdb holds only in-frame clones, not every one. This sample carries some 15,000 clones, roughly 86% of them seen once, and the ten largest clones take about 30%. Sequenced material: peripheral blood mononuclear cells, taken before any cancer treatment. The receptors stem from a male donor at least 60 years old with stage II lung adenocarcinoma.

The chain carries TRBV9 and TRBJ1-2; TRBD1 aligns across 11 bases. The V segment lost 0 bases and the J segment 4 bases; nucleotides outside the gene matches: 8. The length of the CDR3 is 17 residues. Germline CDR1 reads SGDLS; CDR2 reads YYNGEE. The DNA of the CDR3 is TGTGCCAGCAGCGTAGGCTTAGGACAGGGGGCTTTCTATGGCTACACCTTC. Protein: CASSVGLGQGAFYGYTF.

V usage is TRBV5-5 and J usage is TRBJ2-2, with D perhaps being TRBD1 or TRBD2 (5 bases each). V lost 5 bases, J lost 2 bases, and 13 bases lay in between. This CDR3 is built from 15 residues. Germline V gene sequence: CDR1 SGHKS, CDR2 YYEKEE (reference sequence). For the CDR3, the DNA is TGTGCCAGCAGAACCGGGACGGATAACACCGGGGAGCTGTTTTTT. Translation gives CASRTGTDNTGELFF.

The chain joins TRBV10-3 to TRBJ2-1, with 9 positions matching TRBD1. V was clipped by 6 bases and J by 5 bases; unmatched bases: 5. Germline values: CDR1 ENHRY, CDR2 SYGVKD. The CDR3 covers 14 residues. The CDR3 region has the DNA TGTGCCATCAGCTGGACAGGGGATAACAATGAGCAGTTCTTC. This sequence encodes CAISWTGDNNEQFF.

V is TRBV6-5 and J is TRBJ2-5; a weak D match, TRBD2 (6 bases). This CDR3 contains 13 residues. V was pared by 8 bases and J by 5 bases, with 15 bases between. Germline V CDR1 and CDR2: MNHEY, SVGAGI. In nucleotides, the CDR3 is TGTGCCAGCGGAGGGGCAAGGCGGGAGACCCAGTACTTC. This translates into CASGGARRETQYF.

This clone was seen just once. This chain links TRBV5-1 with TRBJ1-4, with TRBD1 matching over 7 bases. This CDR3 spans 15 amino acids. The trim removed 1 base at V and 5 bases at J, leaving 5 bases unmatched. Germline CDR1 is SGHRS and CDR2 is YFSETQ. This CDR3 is CASSLRTGGNEKLFF. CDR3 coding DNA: TGCGCCAGCAGCTTGAGGACAGGCGGCAATGAAAAACTGTTTTTT.

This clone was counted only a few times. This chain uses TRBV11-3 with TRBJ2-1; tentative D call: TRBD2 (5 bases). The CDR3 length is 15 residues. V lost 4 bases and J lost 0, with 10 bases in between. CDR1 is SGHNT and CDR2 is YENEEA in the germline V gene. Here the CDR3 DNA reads TGTGCCAGCAGCTCAGCGGTTCGCTCCTACAATGAGCAGTTCTTC. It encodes CASSSAVRSYNEQFF.

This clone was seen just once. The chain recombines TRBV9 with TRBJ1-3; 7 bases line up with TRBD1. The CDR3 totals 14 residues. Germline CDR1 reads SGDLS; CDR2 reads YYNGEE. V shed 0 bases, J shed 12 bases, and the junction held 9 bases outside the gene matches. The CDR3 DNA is TGTGCCAGCAGCGTAGGGGACAGAGATCTCTTCATATATTTT. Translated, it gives CASSVGDRDLFIYF.

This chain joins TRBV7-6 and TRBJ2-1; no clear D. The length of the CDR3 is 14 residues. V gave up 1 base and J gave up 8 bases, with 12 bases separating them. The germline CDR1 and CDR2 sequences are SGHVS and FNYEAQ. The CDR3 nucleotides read TGTGCCAGCAGCTTAGGCCCCCAAAGGGATGAGCAGTTCTTC. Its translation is CASSLGPQRDEQFF.

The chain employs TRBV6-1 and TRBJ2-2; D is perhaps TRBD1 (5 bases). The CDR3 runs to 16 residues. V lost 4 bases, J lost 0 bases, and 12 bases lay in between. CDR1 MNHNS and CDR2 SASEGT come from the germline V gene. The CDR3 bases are TGTGCCAGCAGTGCTCAGGGTCTACCGAACACCGGGGAGCTGTTTTTT. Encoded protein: CASSAQGLPNTGELFF.

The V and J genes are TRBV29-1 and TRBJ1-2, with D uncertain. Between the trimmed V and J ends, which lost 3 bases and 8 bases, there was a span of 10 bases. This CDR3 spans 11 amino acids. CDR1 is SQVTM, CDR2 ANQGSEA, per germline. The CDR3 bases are TGCAGCGTTGAGTACGGGATCGGCTACACCTTC. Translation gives CSVEYGIGYTF.

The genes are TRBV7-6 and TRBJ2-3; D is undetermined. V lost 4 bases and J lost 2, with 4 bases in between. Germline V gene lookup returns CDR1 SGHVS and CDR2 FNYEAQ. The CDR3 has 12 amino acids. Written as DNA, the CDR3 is TGTGCCAGCAGCTCGTCCACAGATACGCAGTATTTT. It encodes CASSSSTDTQYF.

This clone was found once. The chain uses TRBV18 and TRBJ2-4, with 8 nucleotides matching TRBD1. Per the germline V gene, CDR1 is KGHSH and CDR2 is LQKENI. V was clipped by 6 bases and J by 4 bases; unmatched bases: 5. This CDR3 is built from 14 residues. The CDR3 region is CASSLGQEKNIQYF. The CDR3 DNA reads TGTGCCAGCTCCCTGGGACAGGAAAAAAACATTCAGTACTTC.

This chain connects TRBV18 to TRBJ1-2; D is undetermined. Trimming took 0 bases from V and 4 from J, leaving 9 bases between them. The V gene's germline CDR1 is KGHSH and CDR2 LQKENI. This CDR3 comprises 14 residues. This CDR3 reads CASSPPMALYGYTF. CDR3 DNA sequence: TGTGCCAGCTCACCACCGATGGCTCTCTATGGCTACACCTTC.

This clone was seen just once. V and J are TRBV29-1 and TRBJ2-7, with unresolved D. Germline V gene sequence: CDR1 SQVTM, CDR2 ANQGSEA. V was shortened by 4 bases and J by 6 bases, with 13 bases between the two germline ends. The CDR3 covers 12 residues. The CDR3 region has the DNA TGCAGCGTTGGGACCCCCGTGGGCGAGCAGTACTTC. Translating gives CSVGTPVGEQYF.

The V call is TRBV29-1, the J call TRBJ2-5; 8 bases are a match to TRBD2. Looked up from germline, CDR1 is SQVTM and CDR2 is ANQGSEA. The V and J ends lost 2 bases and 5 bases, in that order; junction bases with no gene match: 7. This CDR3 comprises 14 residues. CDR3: CSVESLAGQETQYF. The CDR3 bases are TGCAGCGTTGAAAGTCTAGCGGGTCAGGAGACCCAGTACTTC.

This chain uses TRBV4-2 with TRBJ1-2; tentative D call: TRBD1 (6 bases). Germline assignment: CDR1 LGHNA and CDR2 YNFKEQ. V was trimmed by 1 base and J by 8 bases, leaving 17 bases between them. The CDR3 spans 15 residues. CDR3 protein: CASSQAAGGGRGYTF. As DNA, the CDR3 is TGTGCCAGCAGCCAAGCCGCCGGGGGGGGCCGGGGCTACACCTTC.

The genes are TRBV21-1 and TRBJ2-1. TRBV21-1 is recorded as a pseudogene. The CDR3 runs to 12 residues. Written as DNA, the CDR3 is TGTGCCAGCAAGCTACAAGGCAATGAGCAGTTCTTC. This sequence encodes CASKLQGNEQFF.

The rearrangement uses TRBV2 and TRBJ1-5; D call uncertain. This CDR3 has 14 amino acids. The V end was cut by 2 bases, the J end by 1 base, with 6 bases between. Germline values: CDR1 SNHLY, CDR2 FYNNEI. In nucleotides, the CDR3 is TGTGCCAGCAGTGAAAAAGGGAGCAATCAGCCCCAGCATTTT. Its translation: CASSEKGSNQPQHF.

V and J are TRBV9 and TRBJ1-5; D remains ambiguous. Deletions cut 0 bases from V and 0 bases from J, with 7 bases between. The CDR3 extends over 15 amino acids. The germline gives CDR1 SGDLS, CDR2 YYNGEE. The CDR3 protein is CASSVDSSSNQPQHF. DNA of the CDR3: TGTGCCAGCAGCGTAGACAGCTCTAGCAATCAGCCCCAGCATTTT.

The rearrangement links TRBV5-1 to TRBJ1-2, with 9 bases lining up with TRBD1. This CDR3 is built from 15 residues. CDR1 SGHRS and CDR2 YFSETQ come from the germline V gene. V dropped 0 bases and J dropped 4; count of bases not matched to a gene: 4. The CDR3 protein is CASSLEGTGTYGYTF. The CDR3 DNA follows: TGCGCCAGCAGCTTGGAGGGGACAGGGACCTATGGCTACACCTTC.

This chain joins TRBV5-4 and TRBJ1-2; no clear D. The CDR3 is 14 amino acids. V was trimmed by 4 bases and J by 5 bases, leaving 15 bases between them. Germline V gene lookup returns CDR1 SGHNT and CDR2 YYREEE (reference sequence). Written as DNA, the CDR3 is TGTGCCAGCAGCCTCGGACTCGCCGGGTATGGCTACACCTTC. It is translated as CASSLGLAGYGYTF.

CDR3 sequence (DNA): TGTGCCAGCAGTCCCCAGCTTCAGGGGGGTTATGGCTACACCTTC. Protein: CASSPQLQGGYGYTF. This rearrangement joins TRBV6-1 to TRBJ1-2; 7 nucleotides agree with TRBD1. CDR1 and CDR2 from the germline V gene are MNHNS and SASEGT. The CDR3 spans 15 residues. The junction had 11 bases not matched to a gene; V was cut back by 5 bases and J by 5 bases.

The CDR3 bases are TGCAGCGTTCGGGACAGGGTTCAGGAGCAGTACTTC. It translates to CSVRDRVQEQYF. This chain joins TRBV29-1 and TRBJ2-7; TRBD1 aligns across 9 bases. The V segment lost 5 bases and the J segment 7 bases; nucleotides outside the gene matches: 6. The CDR3 contains 12 residues. The germline V gene has CDR1 SQVTM and CDR2 ANQGSEA.